The clone carrying this T cell receptor (beta chain) was counted a few times. Its specificity is not known. Each CDR3 protein is one row after TCRdb ran MiXCR on the 5' RACE reads. Among hundreds of thousands of distinct CDR3 sequences listed, 7% to 9% were seen once. The CDR3 loop spans 13 amino acids. Germline CDR1 SQVTM, CDR2 ANQGSEA. After removal of 7 bases from V and 2 bases from J, the junction contained 6 bases not matched to a gene. This specimen belongs to a study of T cells after yellow fever vaccination. General study results and limits: Secondary responses were weaker yet peaked faster, day 5 versus 15. Clones that expanded after primary vaccination mostly reappeared after the booster (just under 98% CD4, approximately 85% CD8). Contamination by abundant bulk-population clonotypes could be present in FACS-sorted repertoires.

The TCR comes from a man between 18 and 35 years old who received the YFV17D yellow fever vaccine. The sequencing used PBMCs, collected approximately 40 days after the first yellow fever vaccination. The gene calls are TRBV29-1 and TRBJ2-5, with 8 bases lining up with TRBD2. The CDR3 sequence: CSAMAGGQETQYF. CDR3 DNA: TGCAGCGCTATGGCGGGGGGACAAGAGACCCAGTACTTC.